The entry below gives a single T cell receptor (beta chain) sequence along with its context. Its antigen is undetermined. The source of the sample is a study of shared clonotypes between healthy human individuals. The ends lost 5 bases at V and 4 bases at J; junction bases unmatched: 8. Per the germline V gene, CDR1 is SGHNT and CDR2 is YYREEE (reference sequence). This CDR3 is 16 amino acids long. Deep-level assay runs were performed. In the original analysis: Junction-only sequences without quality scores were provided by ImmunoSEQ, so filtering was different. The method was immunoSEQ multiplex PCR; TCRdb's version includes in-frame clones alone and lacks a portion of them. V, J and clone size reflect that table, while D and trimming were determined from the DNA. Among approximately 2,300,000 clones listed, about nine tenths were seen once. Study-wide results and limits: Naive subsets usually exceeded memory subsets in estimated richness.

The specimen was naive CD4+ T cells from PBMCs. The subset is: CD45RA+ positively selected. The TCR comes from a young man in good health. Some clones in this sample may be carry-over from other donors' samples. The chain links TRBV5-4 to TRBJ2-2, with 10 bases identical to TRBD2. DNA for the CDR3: TGTGCCAGCAGACTTCTAGCGGGAGACGTCACCGGGGAGCTGTTTTTT. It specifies CASRLLAGDVTGELFF.